The clone carrying this T cell receptor (beta chain) was seen a handful of times. Its antigen is currently unknown. This table comes from immunoSEQ multiplex PCR, and its TCRdb copy is limited to in-frame clones, with some not included. The table has about 29,000 clones, over 90% seen once. These data belong to a study of T cells in tuberculosis. Study-wide context: IGRA-negative adolescents, IGRA-positive adolescents with latent tuberculosis and adults with active tuberculosis formed this South African cohort. Study conclusions and caveats: The TCR-beta difference was not significant; alpha differences partly reflected length. Classification accuracy was about 90% (AUROC around 0.9) with the GMM-specific repertoire.

The CDR3 sequence is 13 residues long. The germline CDR1 and CDR2 sequences are SGHTA and FQGTGA. V was clipped by 4 bases and J by 4 bases; unmatched bases: 2. The chain recombines TRBV7-3 with TRBJ2-7; TRBD1 matches at 9 bases. Sequencing input: PBMCs. This sequence was found in a donor aged 10-35 years with latent tuberculosis or without tuberculosis infection. This CDR3 is CASSSGTGYEQYF. In DNA, the CDR3 is TGTGCCAGCAGCTCCGGGACAGGGTACGAGCAGTACTTC.